Below, one T cell receptor (beta chain) is given with its context. In the original processing: From reference gene primer amplification, estimates of nucleated cell counts were derived. The data were produced by immunoSEQ multiplex PCR, yet TCRdb's version contains in-frame clones alone and is incomplete. The V and J calls and clone size are taken from that table; D and trimming were inferred from the DNA. The sample holds roughly 230,000 clones; around 90% are singletons and the top ten take more than 1.5%. The data belong to a study of blood T cell repertoires in COVID-19. Study background: Samples came from the United States, Italy and Spain, spanning acute and convalescent COVID-19.

The length of the CDR3 is 14 residues. Per germline, CDR1 SEHNR and CDR2 FQNEAQ (reference sequence). V lost 5 bases and J lost 5, with 15 bases in between. The sample taken for sequencing was peripheral blood. The chain recombines TRBV7-9 with TRBJ2-5; D might be TRBD1 (6 bases). The sequence came from a man in his 70s with acute or convalescent COVID-19. CDR3 sequence reads: CASSLQGLRETQYF. The CDR3 coding sequence is TGTGCCAGCAGCCTACAGGGTTTGAGGGAGACCCAGTACTTC.